A selection of T cell receptor beta chains follows, all from one sample in a study of blood T cell repertoires in COVID-19. Some clones are missing from TCRdb's copy, which holds only in-frame ones; the method was immunoSEQ multiplex PCR. The table records hundreds of thousands of clones, around 91% of them present only once. Input material: PBMCs or T cells enriched from blood (not recorded which). The receptor set was obtained from a woman between 18 and 29 years old with acute COVID-19. CDR3s include the opening cysteine and the closing phenylalanine or tryptophan. A D gene is named only where the DNA matches it firmly. Only part of the rows carry a size: once, few, many, or a class if the clone is expanded.

>TRBV7-9|TRBD2|NA|TRBJ2-1
TGTGCCAGCAGCCATAGCCCAGCGGGAGGGTGGGAGCAGTTCTTC
CASSHSPAGGWEQFF
>TRBV6-5|TRBD1|once|TRBJ2-1
TGTGCCAGTTCGTACCGGGACAGGGGGGACAATGAGCAGTTCTTC
CASSYRDRGDNEQFF
>TRBV28|NA|NA|TRBJ2-7
TGTGCCAGCAGTTATTACAGCCACTACGAGCAGTACTTC
CASSYYSHYEQYF
>TRBV5-1|TRBD1|NA|TRBJ2-6
TGCGCCAGCAGCTTAAGGGGGCCTACGCTCTCTGGGGCCAACGTCCTGACTTTC
CASSLRGPTLSGANVLTF
>TRBV10-1|NA|NA|TRBJ1-5
TGCGCCAGCAGTGACGGGGATAGCAATCAGCCCCAGCATTTT
CASSDGDSNQPQHF
>TRBV15|TRBD1|once|TRBJ1-2
TGTGCCACCAGCAGAGATCAAGGTCGACAGGGATATGGCTACACCTTC
CATSRDQGRQGYGYTF
>TRBV19|TRBD2|NA|TRBJ2-7
TGTGCCAGTAGTGGTGGATCTCGACTAGCGCAAAGCTCCTACGAGCAGTACTTC
CASSGGSRLAQSSYEQYF
>TRBV18|TRBD2|NA|TRBJ2-3
TGTGCCAGCTCAGCCAGGAACCTAGCGGGAGGGGCGCCAGATACGCAGTATTTT
CASSARNLAGGAPDTQYF
>TRBV29-1|NA|NA|TRBJ2-1
TGCAGCGTTGGCGGGGTCCGACGTACGCGCAATGAGCAGTTCTTC
CSVGGVRRTRNEQFF
>TRBV3-1/TRBV3-2|TRBD2|NA|TRBJ2-1
TGTGCCAGCAGCCGAAGACTAGCGGATACCTACAATGAGCAGTTCTTC
CASSRRLADTYNEQFF
>TRBV6-5|TRBD1|NA|TRBJ2-7
TGTGCCAGCAGTACCGGGACAGGGTTCCACGAGCAGTACTTC
CASSTGTGFHEQYF
>TRBV5-1|NA|NA|TRBJ2-1
TGCGCCAGCAGCGAGGGGGATTCCTACAATGAGCAGTTCTTC
CASSEGDSYNEQFF
>TRBV28|TRBD1|NA|TRBJ1-5
TGTGCCAGCAGTTCCCCGACAGGGGGCCTCAATCAGCCCCAGCATTTT
CASSSPTGGLNQPQHF
>TRBV28|NA|NA|TRBJ1-6
TGTGCCAGCAGAAATACAGGGCATAATTCACCCCTCCACTTT
CASRNTGHNSPLHF
>TRBV3-1/TRBV3-2|TRBD2|NA|TRBJ2-1
TGTGCCAGCAGCCAAGATCGGGCTAGCGGTTACAATGAGCAGTTCTTC
CASSQDRASGYNEQFF
>TRBV4-1|NA|NA|TRBJ2-2
TGCGCCAGCAGCCCCTGGGACTCCTTAAACACCGGGGAGCTGTTTTTT
CASSPWDSLNTGELFF
>TRBV7-6|TRBD2|few|TRBJ2-1
TGTGCCAGCAGCTTAGCCCCTAGCGGGGGGGCCAATGAGCAGTTCTTC
CASSLAPSGGANEQFF
>TRBV19|TRBD1|once|TRBJ2-3
TGTGCCAGTGGGGGACAGGGCGCAGATACGCAGTATTTT
CASGGQGADTQYF
>TRBV6-5|NA|NA|TRBJ1-1
TGTGCCAGCAGTTCTCAGGGGTTGAGGAACACTGAAGCTTTCTTT
CASSSQGLRNTEAFF
>TRBV7-8|NA|NA|TRBJ1-4
TGTGCCAGCAGCTTAGTGGGCGAAAAACTGTTTTTT
CASSLVGEKLFF
>TRBV19|TRBD1|NA|TRBJ1-6
TGTGCCAGTAGACGAACAGGGGGCGATAATTCACCCCTCCACTTT
CASRRTGGDNSPLHF
>TRBV6-5|NA|NA|TRBJ2-7
TGTGCCAGCACCCCGGGTGGCGGGATTTTCGAGCAGTACTTC
CASTPGGGIFEQYF
>TRBV12-3/TRBV12-4|TRBD1|NA|TRBJ1-5
TGTGCCAGCAGTTTACAGGGGGTCGGGGCCCAGCATTTT
CASSLQGVGAQHF
>TRBV3-1/TRBV3-2|NA|NA|TRBJ1-2
TGTGCCAGCAGCCAAGAATTGTACAGTGGCTACACCTTC
CASSQELYSGYTF